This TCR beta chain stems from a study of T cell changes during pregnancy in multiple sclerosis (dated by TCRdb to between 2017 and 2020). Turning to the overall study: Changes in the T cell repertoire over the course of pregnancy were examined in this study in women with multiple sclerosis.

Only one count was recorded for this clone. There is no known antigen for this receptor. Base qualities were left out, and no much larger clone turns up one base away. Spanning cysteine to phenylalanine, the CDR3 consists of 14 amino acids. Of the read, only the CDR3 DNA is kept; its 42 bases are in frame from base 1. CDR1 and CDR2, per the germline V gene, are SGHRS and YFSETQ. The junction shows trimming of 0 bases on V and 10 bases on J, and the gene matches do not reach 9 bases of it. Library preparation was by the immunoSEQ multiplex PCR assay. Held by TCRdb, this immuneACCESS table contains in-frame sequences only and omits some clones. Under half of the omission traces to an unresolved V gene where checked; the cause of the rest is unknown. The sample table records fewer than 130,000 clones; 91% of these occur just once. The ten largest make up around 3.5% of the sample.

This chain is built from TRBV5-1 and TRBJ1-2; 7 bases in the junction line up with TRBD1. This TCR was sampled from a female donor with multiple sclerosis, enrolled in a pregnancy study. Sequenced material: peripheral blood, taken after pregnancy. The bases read TGCGCCAGCAGCTTGGGACAGGGAAGTGTATTCTACACCTTC. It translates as CASSLGQGSVFYTF. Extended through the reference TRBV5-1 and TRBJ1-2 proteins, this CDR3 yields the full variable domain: KAGVTQTPRYLIKTRGQQVTLSCSPISGHRSVSWYQQTPGQGLQFLFEYFSETQRNKGNFPGRFSGRQFSNSRSEMNVSTLELGDSALYLCASSLGQGSVFYTFGSGTRLTVV.